These 7 T cell receptor beta chains share one sample of origin, sequenced in a study of OX40 agonist ivuxolimab in advanced cancers. Using immunoSEQ multiplex PCR, the repertoire was profiled, and TCRdb retains in-frame clones only, with some absent. The table includes 100,000 or so clones, roughly 90% detected once. The input for sequencing was CD4+ or CD8+ T cells sorted from blood, taken in a trial of the OX40 agonist ivuxolimab. Every receptor here comes from an adult with an advanced solid tumor such as melanoma, head and neck, liver or kidney cancer.

The chain uses TRBV27 and TRBJ2-4; 12 nucleotides match TRBD2. The CDR3 loop spans 18 amino acids. Trimming at V came to 4 bases and at J to 0 bases, leaving 7 bases not matched to a gene. From germline, CDR1 is MNHEY and CDR2 SMNVEV (reference sequence). The CDR3 DNA is TGTGCCAGCAGTTCGCTAGCGGGAGGGCCCGGAGCCAAAAACATTCAGTACTTC. Translated, it gives CASSSLAGGPGAKNIQYF.

The genes are TRBV18 and TRBJ1-2; 7 bases line up with TRBD1. The CDR3 has 13 residues. Germline assignment: CDR1 KGHSH and CDR2 LQKENI. The V and J ends lost 6 bases and 6 bases, in that order; junction bases with no gene match: 7. DNA for the CDR3: TGTGCCAGCTCCCCAGGGGGGTTTGATGGCTACACCTTC. It encodes CASSPGGFDGYTF.

The V call is TRBV4-3, the J call TRBJ2-3; possible D gene TRBD2, 6 bases. From germline, CDR1 is LGHNA and CDR2 YSLEER. Trimming removed 0 bases from V and 6 bases from J, with 19 bases in between. The CDR3 has 17 residues. The DNA for the CDR3 is TGCGCCAGCAGCCAAGAGGGAGCGGCCGCGGCGGGGGATACGCAGTATTTT. It yields the protein CASSQEGAAAAGDTQYF.

This clone was counted a single time. The CDR3 protein is CASSYKGDEQFF. The CDR3 DNA reads TGTGCCAGCAGCTACAAGGGGGATGAGCAGTTCTTC. This sequence joins TRBV7-6 and TRBJ2-1; D may be TRBD1 (6 bases). With 4 bases removed from V and 8 bases from J, the gap between germline ends came to 9 bases. CDR1 is SGHVS, CDR2 FNYEAQ, per germline. This CDR3 is built from 12 residues.

This chain links TRBV4-1 with TRBJ2-1, with D maybe TRBD2 (5 bases). Trimming left V 2 bases short and J 9 bases short, with 14 bases between. Germline V gene lookup returns CDR1 MGHRA and CDR2 YSYEKL. CDR3 size: 14 residues. The CDR3 loop reads CASSQLPRLPEQFF. Written as DNA, the CDR3 is TGCGCCAGCAGCCAACTACCGAGACTACCTGAGCAGTTCTTC.

The chain couples TRBV7-9 to TRBJ2-7, with D hard to call. Germline CDR1 SEHNR, CDR2 FQNEAQ (reference sequence). Trimming removed 1 base from V and 5 bases from J, with 6 bases in between. The CDR3 contains 12 residues. The CDR3 region is CASSLVRNEQYF. CDR3 coding DNA: TGTGCCAGCAGCTTAGTTCGGAACGAGCAGTACTTC.

V gene TRBV9 combines with J gene TRBJ2-5; D might be TRBD1 (6 bases). Germline CDR1 SGDLS, CDR2 YYNGEE. The germline V and J ends were trimmed by 3 bases and 3 bases, with 9 bases remaining between them. The CDR3 is 13 residues long. This CDR3 is CASSGNREETQYF. CDR3 sequence (DNA): TGTGCCAGCAGCGGAAACAGGGAAGAGACCCAGTACTTC.